These 25 T cell receptor beta chains share one sample of origin, sequenced in a study of early T cells in non-severe SARS-CoV-2 infection. MiXCR, run by TCRdb on the 5' RACE reads, gives a single entry per CDR3 protein. The table shows tens of thousands of distinct CDR3 sequences, with around 4% occurring only once. Sequencing was done on a sample of whole blood. These receptors came from an adult who was a healthcare worker with PCR-confirmed SARS-CoV-2 infection or an uninfected control (not recorded which).

In its sample, this clonotype was seen many times. One junction end disagrees with the germline gene, perhaps due to a read error. The CDR3 nucleotides are TGTGCCAGCAGCTCCACGCTGGCTAACGCCTTC. Protein: CASSSTLANAF. The rearrangement uses TRBV7-9 and TRBJ1-2; D is undetermined. The CDR3 runs to 11 residues. CDR1 and CDR2 (germline): SEHNR, FQNEAQ (reference sequence). Drawing the rest from reference TRBV7-9 and TRBJ1-2, the complete variable domain is DTGVSQNPRHKITKRGQNVTFRCDPISEHNRLYWYRQTLGQGPEFLTYFQNEAQLEKSRLLSDRFSAERPKGSFSTLEIQRTEQGDSAMYLCASSSTLANAFGSGTRLTVV.

This clonotype was found many times. This sequence joins TRBV19 and TRBJ2-7; 7 bases are shared with TRBD1. Germline V gene lookup returns CDR1 LNHDA and CDR2 SQIVND (reference sequence). V shed 4 bases, J shed 3 bases, and the junction held 3 bases outside the gene matches. The CDR3 totals 13 residues. CDR3 residues: CASSTRQGYEQYF. The DNA of the CDR3 is TGTGCCAGTAGTACAAGACAGGGCTACGAGCAGTACTTC.

This clonotype has a count of ten or more. The gene calls are TRBV29-1 and TRBJ2-7, with TRBD1 matching 7 bases. Per the germline V gene, CDR1 is SQVTM and CDR2 is ANQGSEA. The CDR3 is made up of 12 amino acids. J gave up 2 bases and V 4 bases, and 2 bases lay outside the gene matches. Here the CDR3 DNA reads TGCAGCGTTGCTGGGACAGCCTACGAGCAGTACTTC. This codes for CSVAGTAYEQYF.

The sample holds many counts of this clonotype. The chain is built from TRBV12-3 or TRBV12-4 and TRBJ1-2; no definite D call. V lost 7 bases and J 4 bases, leaving 16 bases between the germline ends. CDR3 length equals 14 residues. CDR3 nucleotides: TGTGCCAGCAACGGGCCCACCTCGAGCTATGGCTACACCTTC. It is translated as CASNGPTSSYGYTF.

This clonotype was counted at least ten times. This rearrangement joins TRBV20-1 to TRBJ2-7; 10 nucleotides align to TRBD2. The CDR3 is 13 residues long. The J segment lost 6 bases and the V segment lost 1 base, leaving 3 bases of the junction unmatched. Germline CDR1 DFQATT, CDR2 SNEGSKA (reference sequence). CDR3 residues: CSARAGLALEQYF. CDR3 nucleotides: TGCAGTGCTAGAGCGGGACTAGCGCTCGAGCAGTACTTC.

This clonotype has a count of ten or more. The CDR3, as DNA: TGTGCCAGCACCCCGGACAGGGCAAACACTGAAGCTTTCTTT. Its protein is CASTPDRANTEAFF. The chain is built from TRBV7-8 and TRBJ1-1; 8 nucleotides align to TRBD1. Germline V gene sequence: CDR1 SGHVS, CDR2 FQNEAQ. The junction had 6 bases not matched to a gene; V was cut back by 7 bases and J by 2 bases. The CDR3 sequence is 14 residues long.

This clonotype was counted ten times or more. The chain combines TRBV10-3 with TRBJ2-1; 7 positions agree with TRBD2. V dropped 1 base and J dropped 10; count of bases not matched to a gene: 10. Per the germline V gene, CDR1 is ENHRY and CDR2 is SYGVKD. CDR3 length: 15 residues. The CDR3 here is CAISEYAGESSEQFF. CDR3 DNA: TGTGCCATCAGTGAGTATGCGGGAGAGTCTTCCGAGCAGTTCTTC.

This clonotype was counted at least ten times. The chain is built from TRBV7-9 and TRBJ1-1; no firm D call. V dropped 2 bases and J dropped 1 base, with 8 bases sitting between them. CDR1 and CDR2 (germline): SEHNR, FQNEAQ (reference sequence). The CDR3 runs 14 residues. CDR3 DNA sequence: TGTGCCAGCAGCTTAAGTCATACGAACACTGAAGCTTTCTTT. This translates into CASSLSHTNTEAFF.

This clonotype came up many times. The gene calls are TRBV28 and TRBJ2-7, with D hard to call. From germline, CDR1 is MDHEN and CDR2 SYDVKM. The length of the CDR3 is 17 residues. Trimming shortened V by 6 bases and J by 0 bases, and 21 bases separated the two germline ends. CDR3: CASSAPLAVIPSYEQYF. CDR3 in DNA: TGTGCCAGCAGCGCACCACTCGCCGTCATTCCCTCCTACGAGCAGTACTTC.

This clonotype has more than one count but fewer than ten. This chain uses TRBV6-2 or TRBV6-3 with TRBJ1-1; D is undetermined. Germline CDR1 MNHEY, CDR2 SVGEGT. The CDR3 contains 12 residues. V lost 6 bases to trimming and J lost 0 bases, with 5 bases between them. CDR3 in amino acids: CASSPLNTEAFF. Here the CDR3 DNA reads TGTGCCAGCAGCCCCCTGAACACTGAAGCTTTCTTT.

This clonotype was seen many times. The CDR3 loop reads CASGLAGYEQYF. The CDR3 DNA reads TGTGCCTCCGGACTAGCGGGCTACGAGCAGTACTTC. The chain couples TRBV27 to TRBJ2-7, with 11 bases aligning to TRBD2. The CDR3 sequence is 12 residues long. CDR1 is MNHEY, CDR2 SMNVEV, per germline (reference sequence). Trimming cost V 11 bases and J 3 bases; bases outside gene matches: 3.

This clonotype has at least ten counts. The chain has TRBV7-2 and TRBJ2-7, with D possibly called TRBD1 or TRBD2 (5 bases each). V lost 5 bases and J 5 bases, leaving 19 bases between the germline ends. This CDR3 has 15 residues. Per the germline V gene, CDR1 is SGHTA and CDR2 is FQGNSA. The CDR3: CASSLPTLRDHEQYF. The DNA for the CDR3 is TGTGCCAGCAGCCTCCCCACCCTACGGGACCACGAGCAGTACTTC.

This clonotype has only a few counts. Relative to the germline gene, one junction end is altered; a read error may explain this. CDR3 amino acids: CASSSWGLHQVF. In nucleotides, the CDR3 is TGTGCCAGCAGCTCCTGGGGGCTCCACCAAGTCTTC. V gene TRBV7-2 combines with J gene TRBJ2-1; possible D gene TRBD1, 6 bases. The CDR3 runs to 12 residues. Germline V gene lookup returns CDR1 SGHTA and CDR2 FQGNSA.

This clonotype was recorded many times. This rearrangement joins TRBV7-9 to TRBJ2-2; 7 nucleotides align to TRBD1. With 4 bases clipped from V and 3 bases from J, the junction kept 5 bases outside the gene matches. The CDR3 has 15 residues. From germline, CDR1 is SEHNR and CDR2 FQNEAQ (reference sequence). The CDR3 protein is CASSSSQGYTGELFF. CDR3 DNA: TGTGCCAGCAGCTCTTCACAGGGGTACACCGGGGAGCTGTTTTTT.

There are a few counts of this clonotype. The V gene is TRBV6-2 or TRBV6-3, the J gene TRBJ2-7; a possible D gene is TRBD2 (6 bases). This CDR3 contains 15 residues. V was trimmed by 2 bases and J by 3 bases, leaving 14 bases between them. Looked up from germline, CDR1 is MNHEY and CDR2 is SVGEGT. This CDR3 is CASSYHAGLRYEQYF. In DNA, the CDR3 is TGTGCCAGCAGTTACCACGCGGGACTCCGCTACGAGCAGTACTTC.

This clonotype was picked up many times. This chain joins TRBV29-1 and TRBJ2-7; TRBD2 aligns across 7 bases. There are 14 residues in the CDR3. CDR1 SQVTM and CDR2 ANQGSEA come from the germline V gene. The ends lost 1 base at V and 3 bases at J; junction bases unmatched: 6. CDR3: CSVEGPGGLYEQYF. Here the CDR3 DNA reads TGCAGCGTTGAAGGCCCGGGAGGTCTCTACGAGCAGTACTTC.

This clonotype was counted many times. The V gene is TRBV5-8, the J gene TRBJ1-4, with D perhaps TRBD1 (6 bases). Germline loops: CDR1 SGHTS, CDR2 YDEGEE. The CDR3 sequence is 17 residues long. The V end was cut by 0 bases, the J end by 3 bases, with 15 bases between. The CDR3 DNA follows: TGTGCCAGCAGCTTGGCCACCAACAGGGTTGCTAATGAAAAACTGTTTTTT. Protein sequence: CASSLATNRVANEKLFF.

This chain joins TRBV29-1 and TRBJ1-1; D gene unclear. Germline V gene sequence: CDR1 SQVTM, CDR2 ANQGSEA. CDR3 length: 10 amino acids. V lost 7 bases and J 11 bases, leaving 14 bases between the germline ends. CDR3 DNA sequence: TGCAGCGATGGAGAGGTTAGTGCTTTCTTT. Translation gives CSDGEVSAFF.

In its sample, this clonotype was seen many times. The chain joins TRBV7-2 to TRBJ2-3, with D hard to call. V lost 5 bases and J 0 bases, leaving 3 bases between the germline ends. CDR3 length: 12 amino acids. The germline CDR1 and CDR2 sequences are SGHTA and FQGNSA. CDR3 amino acids: CASSRSTDTQYF. The CDR3 bases are TGTGCCAGCAGCCGGAGCACAGATACGCAGTATTTT.

This clonotype came up many times. The J gene is TRBJ2-5, the V gene TRBV6-2 or TRBV6-3; TRBD1 matches at 8 bases. The V gene end was trimmed by 5 bases and the J gene end by 2 bases; junction bases not matched to a gene: 7. From germline, CDR1 is MNHEY and CDR2 SVGEGT. The CDR3 totals 15 residues. CDR3 residues: CASSQTRTGQETQYF. CDR3 bases: TGTGCCAGCAGTCAGACCCGGACAGGGCAAGAGACCCAGTACTTC.

The genes are TRBV29-1 and TRBJ2-1; tentative D call: TRBD1 (6 bases). The germline V gene encodes CDR1 SQVTM and CDR2 ANQGSEA. V dropped 7 bases and J dropped 9 bases, with 13 bases sitting between them. CDR3 length: 11 residues. The CDR3 DNA is TGCAGCGAGCAGATACAGGGTGAGCAGTTCTTC. Encoded protein: CSEQIQGEQFF.

In its sample, this clonotype was seen many times. It is unclear where the CDR3 begins or ends on the DNA, so no DNA is shown, and the CDR3 is as TCRdb lists it. This chain links TRBV12-2 with TRBJ2-1; TRBD1, the table's D call, was not compared with the DNA. TRBV12-2 is a pseudogene segment. The CDR3 length equals 15 residues, ends included. This CDR3 reads CASRFGPGVSNEQFF.

This clonotype was found a few times. The V gene is TRBV6-5, the J gene TRBJ2-1; 13 nucleotides align to TRBD2. V lost 5 bases, J lost 8 bases, and 9 bases stayed unmatched. Germline CDR1 MNHEY, CDR2 SVGAGI. This CDR3 is 16 amino acids long. The CDR3 bases are TGTGCCAGCAGTAGAACACTAGCGGGAGGGTACGATGAGCAGTTCTTC. As protein: CASSRTLAGGYDEQFF.

This clonotype was detected a few times. V usage is TRBV4-3 and J usage is TRBJ2-7; perhaps TRBD2 as D (6 bases). This CDR3 comprises 16 residues. V was cut by 0 bases and J by 0 bases, with 12 bases left in between. Germline V gives CDR1 LGHNA, CDR2 YSLEER. The CDR3 nucleotides are TGCGCCAGCAGCCAAGATCGTGGGGGGAACTCCTACGAGCAGTACTTC. Its protein is CASSQDRGGNSYEQYF.

This clonotype has at least ten counts. This chain links TRBV12-3 or TRBV12-4 with TRBJ2-7; the D gene is possibly TRBD1 (6 bases). This CDR3 has 14 amino acids. The V end was cut by 5 bases, the J end by 0 bases, with 11 bases between. CDR3 residues: CASSHRDGSYEQYF. CDR3 DNA sequence: TGTGCCAGCAGTCACAGGGACGGCTCCTACGAGCAGTACTTC.